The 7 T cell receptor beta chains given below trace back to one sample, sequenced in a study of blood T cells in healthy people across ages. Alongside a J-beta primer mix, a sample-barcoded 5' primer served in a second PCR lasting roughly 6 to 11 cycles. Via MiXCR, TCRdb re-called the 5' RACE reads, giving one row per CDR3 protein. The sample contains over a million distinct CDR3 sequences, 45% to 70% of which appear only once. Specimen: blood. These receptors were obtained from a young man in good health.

The CDR3: CSVVRRTSTDTQYF. CDR3 coding DNA: TGCAGCGTTGTTCGGCGCACCAGCACAGATACGCAGTATTTT. J is TRBJ2-3 and V is TRBV29-1; D is uncertain. V was clipped by 4 bases and J by 0 bases, with 11 bases between them. The CDR3 sequence is 14 residues long. CDR1 and CDR2 (germline): SQVTM, ANQGSEA.

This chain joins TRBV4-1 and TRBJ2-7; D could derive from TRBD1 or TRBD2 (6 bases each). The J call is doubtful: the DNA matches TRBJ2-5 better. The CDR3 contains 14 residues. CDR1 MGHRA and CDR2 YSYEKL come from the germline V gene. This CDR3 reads CASSLTGARETQYF. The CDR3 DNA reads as TGCGCCAGCAGCCTGACGGGGGCACGTGAGACCCAGTACTTC.

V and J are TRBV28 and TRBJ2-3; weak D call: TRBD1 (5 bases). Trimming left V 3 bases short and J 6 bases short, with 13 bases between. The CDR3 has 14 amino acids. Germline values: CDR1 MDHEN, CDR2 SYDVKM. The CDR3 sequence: CASSFLTDTDTQYF. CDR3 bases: TGTGCCAGCAGTTTTTTGACAGACACCGATACGCAGTATTTT. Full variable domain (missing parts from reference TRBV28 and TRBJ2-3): DVKVTQSSRYLVKRTGEKVFLECVQDMDHENMFWYRQDPGLGLRLIYFSYDVKMKEKGDIPEGYSVSREKKERFSLILESASTNQTSMYLCASSFLTDTDTQYFGPGTRLTVL.

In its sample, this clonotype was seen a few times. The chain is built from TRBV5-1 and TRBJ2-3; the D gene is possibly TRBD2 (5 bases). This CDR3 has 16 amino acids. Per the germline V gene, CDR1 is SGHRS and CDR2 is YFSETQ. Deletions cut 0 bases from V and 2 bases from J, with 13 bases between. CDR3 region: CASSLAADGNTDTQYF. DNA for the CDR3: TGCGCCAGCAGCTTGGCCGCGGACGGGAACACAGATACGCAGTATTTT.

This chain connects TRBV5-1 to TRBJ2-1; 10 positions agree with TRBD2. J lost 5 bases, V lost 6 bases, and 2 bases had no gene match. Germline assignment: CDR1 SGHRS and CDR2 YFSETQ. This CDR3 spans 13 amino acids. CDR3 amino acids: CASIGLADNEQFF. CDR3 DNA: TGCGCCAGCATCGGACTAGCGGACAATGAGCAGTTCTTC.

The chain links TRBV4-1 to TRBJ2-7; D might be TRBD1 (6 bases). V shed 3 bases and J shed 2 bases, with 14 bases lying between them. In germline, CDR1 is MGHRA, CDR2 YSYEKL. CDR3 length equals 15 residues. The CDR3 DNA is TGCGCCAGCAGCCAGGACGGACAGAACCCCTACGAGCAGTACTTC. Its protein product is CASSQDGQNPYEQYF.

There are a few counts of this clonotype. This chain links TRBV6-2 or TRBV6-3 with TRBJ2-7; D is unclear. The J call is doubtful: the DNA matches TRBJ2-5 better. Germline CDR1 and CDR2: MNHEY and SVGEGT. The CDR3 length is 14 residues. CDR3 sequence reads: CASSYTVRSETQYF. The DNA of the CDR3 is TGTGCCAGCAGTTACACGGTGCGATCTGAGACCCAGTACTTC.